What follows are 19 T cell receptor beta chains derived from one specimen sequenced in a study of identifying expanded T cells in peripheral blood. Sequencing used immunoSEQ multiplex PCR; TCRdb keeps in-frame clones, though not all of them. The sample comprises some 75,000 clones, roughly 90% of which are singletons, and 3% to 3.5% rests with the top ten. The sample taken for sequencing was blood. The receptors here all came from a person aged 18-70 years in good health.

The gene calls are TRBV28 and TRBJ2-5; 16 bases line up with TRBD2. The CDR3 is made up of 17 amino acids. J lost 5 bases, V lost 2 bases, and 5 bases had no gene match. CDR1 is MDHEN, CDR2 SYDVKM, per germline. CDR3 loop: CASSLASGLAGGETQYF. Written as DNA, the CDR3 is TGTGCCAGCAGTTTAGCCTCGGGACTAGCGGGAGGGGAGACCCAGTACTTC. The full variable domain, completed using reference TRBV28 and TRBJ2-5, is DVKVTQSSRYLVKRTGEKVFLECVQDMDHENMFWYRQDPGLGLRLIYFSYDVKMKEKGDIPEGYSVSREKKERFSLILESASTNQTSMYLCASSLASGLAGGETQYFGPGTRLLVL.

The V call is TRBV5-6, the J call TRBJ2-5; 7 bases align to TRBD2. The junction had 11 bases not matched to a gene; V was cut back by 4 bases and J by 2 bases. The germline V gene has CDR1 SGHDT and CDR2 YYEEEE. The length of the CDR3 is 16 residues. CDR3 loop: CASSLVHGRTQETQYF. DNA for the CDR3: TGTGCCAGCAGCCTAGTACACGGGAGGACTCAAGAGACCCAGTACTTC.

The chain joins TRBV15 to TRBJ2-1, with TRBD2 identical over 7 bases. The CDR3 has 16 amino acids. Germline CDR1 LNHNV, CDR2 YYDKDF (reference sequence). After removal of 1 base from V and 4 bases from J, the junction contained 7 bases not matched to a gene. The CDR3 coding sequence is TGTGCCACCAGCAGAGTACCGGGACTAATATACAATGAGCAGTTCTTC. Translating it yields CATSRVPGLIYNEQFF.

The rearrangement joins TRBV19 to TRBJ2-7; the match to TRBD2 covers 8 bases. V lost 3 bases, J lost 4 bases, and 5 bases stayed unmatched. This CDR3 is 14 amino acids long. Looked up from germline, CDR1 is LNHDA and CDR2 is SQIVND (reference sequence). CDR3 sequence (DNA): TGTGCCAGTAGTATGGGACTAGTTGATTACGAGCAGTACTTC. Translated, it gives CASSMGLVDYEQYF.

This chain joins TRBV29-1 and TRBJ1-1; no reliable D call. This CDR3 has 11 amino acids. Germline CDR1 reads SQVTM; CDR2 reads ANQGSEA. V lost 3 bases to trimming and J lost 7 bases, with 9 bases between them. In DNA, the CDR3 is TGCAGCGTTGAGAGGGCCGTTGAAGCTTTCTTT. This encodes CSVERAVEAFF. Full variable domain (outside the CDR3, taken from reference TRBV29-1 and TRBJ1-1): SAVISQKPSRDICQRGTSLTIQCQVDSQVTMMFWYRQQPGQSLTLIATANQGSEATYESGFVIDKFPISRPNLTFSTLTVSNMSPEDSSIYLCSVERAVEAFFGQGTRLTVV.

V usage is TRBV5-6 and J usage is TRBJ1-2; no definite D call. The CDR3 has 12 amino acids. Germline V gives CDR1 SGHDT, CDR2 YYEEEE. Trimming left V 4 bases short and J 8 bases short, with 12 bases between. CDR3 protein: CASSRGASGYTF. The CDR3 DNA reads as TGTGCCAGCAGCCGGGGAGCTTCCGGCTACACCTTC.

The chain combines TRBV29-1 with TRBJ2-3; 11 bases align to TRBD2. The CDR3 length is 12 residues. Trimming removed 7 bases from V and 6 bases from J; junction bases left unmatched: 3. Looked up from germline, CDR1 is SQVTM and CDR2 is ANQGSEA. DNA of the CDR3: TGCAGCGGCCTAGCGGGAGGCGATACGCAGTATTTT. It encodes CSGLAGGDTQYF.

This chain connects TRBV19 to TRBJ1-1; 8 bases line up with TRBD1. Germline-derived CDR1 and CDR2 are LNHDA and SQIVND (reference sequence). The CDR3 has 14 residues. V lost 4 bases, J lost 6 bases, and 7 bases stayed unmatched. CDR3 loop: CASSTDRVRAEAFF. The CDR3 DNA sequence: TGTGCCAGTAGTACGGACAGGGTTCGGGCTGAAGCTTTCTTT.

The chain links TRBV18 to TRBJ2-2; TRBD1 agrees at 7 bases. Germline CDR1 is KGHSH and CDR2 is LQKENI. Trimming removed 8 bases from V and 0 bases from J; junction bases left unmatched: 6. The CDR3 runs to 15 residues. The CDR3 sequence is CASIQGDANTGELFF. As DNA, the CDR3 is TGTGCCAGCATTCAGGGGGATGCGAACACCGGGGAGCTGTTTTTT.

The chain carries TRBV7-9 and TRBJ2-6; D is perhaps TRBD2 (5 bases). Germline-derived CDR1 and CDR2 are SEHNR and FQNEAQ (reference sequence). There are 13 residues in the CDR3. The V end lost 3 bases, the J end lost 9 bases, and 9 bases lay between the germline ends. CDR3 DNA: TGTGCCAGCAGCTTGAGGGAAGTCAACGTCCTGACTTTC. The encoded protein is CASSLREVNVLTF.

Here the CDR3 reads CASTPRGTEAFF. Here the CDR3 DNA reads TGTGCCAGCACCCCTAGGGGCACTGAAGCTTTCTTT. This chain connects TRBV6-6 to TRBJ1-1; TRBD1 might be the D (5 bases). The germline gives CDR1 MNHNY, CDR2 SVGAGI (reference sequence). This CDR3 spans 12 amino acids. Trimming cost V 7 bases and J 4 bases, with 10 bases left between them.

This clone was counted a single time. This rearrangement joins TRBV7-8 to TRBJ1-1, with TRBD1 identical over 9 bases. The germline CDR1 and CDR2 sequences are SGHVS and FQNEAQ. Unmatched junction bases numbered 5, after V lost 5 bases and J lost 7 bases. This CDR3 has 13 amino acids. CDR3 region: CASSRDRESEAFF. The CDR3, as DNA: TGTGCCAGCAGCCGGGACAGGGAAAGTGAAGCTTTCTTT.

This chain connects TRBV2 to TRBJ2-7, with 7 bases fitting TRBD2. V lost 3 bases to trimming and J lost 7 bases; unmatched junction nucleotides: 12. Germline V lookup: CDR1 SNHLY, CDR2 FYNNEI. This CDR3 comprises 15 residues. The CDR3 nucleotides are TGTGCCAGCAGTGATCTGCTAGCGGACTCTCGGGAGCAGTACTTC. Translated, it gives CASSDLLADSREQYF.

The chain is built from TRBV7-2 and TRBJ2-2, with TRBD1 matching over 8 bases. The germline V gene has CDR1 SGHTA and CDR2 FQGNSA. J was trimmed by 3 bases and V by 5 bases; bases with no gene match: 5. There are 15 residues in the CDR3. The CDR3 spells CASSVTGGHTGELFF. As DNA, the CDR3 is TGTGCCAGCAGCGTCACAGGGGGACACACCGGGGAGCTGTTTTTT.

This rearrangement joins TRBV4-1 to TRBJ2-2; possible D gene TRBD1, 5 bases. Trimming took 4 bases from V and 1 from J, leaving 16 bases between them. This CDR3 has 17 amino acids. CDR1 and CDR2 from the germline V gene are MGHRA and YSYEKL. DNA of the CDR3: TGCGCCAGCAGCCGGGGCCCATCCCAACAGAACACCGGGGAGCTGTTTTTT. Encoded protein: CASSRGPSQQNTGELFF.

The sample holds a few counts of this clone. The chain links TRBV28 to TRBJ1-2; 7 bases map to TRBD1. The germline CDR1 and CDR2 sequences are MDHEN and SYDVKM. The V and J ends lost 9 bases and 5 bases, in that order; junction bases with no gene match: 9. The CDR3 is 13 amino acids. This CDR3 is CASKPQGRYGYTF. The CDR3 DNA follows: TGTGCCAGTAAACCACAGGGGCGATATGGCTACACCTTC.

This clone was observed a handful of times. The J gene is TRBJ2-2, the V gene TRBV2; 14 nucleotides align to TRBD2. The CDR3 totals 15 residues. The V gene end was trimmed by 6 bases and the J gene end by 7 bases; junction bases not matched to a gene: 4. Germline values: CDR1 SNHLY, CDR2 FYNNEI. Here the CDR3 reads CASSRLAGGGGELFF. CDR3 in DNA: TGTGCCAGCAGCCGACTAGCGGGAGGGGGCGGGGAGCTGTTTTTT.

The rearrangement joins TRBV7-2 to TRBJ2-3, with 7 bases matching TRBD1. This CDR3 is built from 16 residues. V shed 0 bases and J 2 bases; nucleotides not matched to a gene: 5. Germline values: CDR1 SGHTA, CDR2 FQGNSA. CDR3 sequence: CASSLAGQLPTDTQYF. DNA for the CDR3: TGTGCCAGCAGCTTAGCGGGACAGCTCCCCACAGATACGCAGTATTTT.

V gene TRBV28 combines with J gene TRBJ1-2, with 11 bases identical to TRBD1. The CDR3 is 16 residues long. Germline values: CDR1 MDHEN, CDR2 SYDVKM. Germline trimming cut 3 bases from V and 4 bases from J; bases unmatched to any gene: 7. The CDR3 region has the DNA TGTGCCAGCAGTTTTATCTTTGGGACAGGGGGCTATGGCTACACCTTC. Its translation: CASSFIFGTGGYGYTF.